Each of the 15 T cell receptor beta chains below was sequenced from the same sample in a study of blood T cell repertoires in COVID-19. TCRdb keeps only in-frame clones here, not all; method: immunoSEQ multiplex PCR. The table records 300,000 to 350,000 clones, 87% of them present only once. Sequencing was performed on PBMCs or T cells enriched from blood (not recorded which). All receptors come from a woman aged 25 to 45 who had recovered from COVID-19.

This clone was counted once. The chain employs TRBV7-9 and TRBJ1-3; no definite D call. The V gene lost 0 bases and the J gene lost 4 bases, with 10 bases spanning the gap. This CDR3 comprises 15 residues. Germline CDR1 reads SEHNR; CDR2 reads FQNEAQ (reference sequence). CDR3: CASSLALGAGNTIYF. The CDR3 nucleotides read TGTGCCAGCAGCTTAGCGCTGGGCGCCGGAAACACCATATATTTT.

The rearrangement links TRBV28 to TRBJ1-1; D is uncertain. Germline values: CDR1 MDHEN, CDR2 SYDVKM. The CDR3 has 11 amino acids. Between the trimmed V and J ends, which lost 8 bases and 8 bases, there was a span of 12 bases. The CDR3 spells CASQNRVEAFF. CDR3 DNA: TGTGCCAGCCAGAACCGGGTCGAAGCTTTCTTT.

The CDR3 DNA follows: TGTGCCGCCGGGACAGGTCTCAAGGTGTATGGCTACACCTTC. Protein: CAAGTGLKVYGYTF. The chain couples TRBV27 to TRBJ1-2; 8 nucleotides agree with TRBD1. CDR3 length equals 14 residues. Germline trimming cut 11 bases from V and 5 bases from J; bases unmatched to any gene: 13. The germline V gene has CDR1 MNHEY and CDR2 SMNVEV (reference sequence).

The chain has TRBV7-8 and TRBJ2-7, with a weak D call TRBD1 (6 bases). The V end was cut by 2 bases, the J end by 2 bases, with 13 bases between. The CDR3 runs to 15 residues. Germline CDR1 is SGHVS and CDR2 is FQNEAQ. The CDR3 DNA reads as TGTGCCAGCAGCTTATACAGGGAAGAGCCCTACGAGCAGTACTTC. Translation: CASSLYREEPYEQYF.

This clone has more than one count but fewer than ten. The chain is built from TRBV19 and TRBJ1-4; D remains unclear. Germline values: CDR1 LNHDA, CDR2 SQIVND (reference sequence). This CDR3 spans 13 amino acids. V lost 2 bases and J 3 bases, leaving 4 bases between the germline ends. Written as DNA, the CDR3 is TGTGCCAGTAGTATACGGGCTAATGAAAAACTGTTTTTT. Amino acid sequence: CASSIRANEKLFF.

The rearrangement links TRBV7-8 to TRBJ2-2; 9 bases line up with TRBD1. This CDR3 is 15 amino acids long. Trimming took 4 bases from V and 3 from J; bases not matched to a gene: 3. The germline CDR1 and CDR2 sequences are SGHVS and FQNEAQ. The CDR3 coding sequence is TGTGCCAGCAGCTCTGGACAGGGGCACACCGGGGAGCTGTTTTTT. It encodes CASSSGQGHTGELFF.

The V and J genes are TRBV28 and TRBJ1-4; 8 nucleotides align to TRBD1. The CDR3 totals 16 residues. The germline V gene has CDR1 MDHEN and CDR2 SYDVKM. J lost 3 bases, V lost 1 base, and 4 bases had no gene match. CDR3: CASSLYQGAANEKLFF. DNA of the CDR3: TGTGCCAGCAGTTTATACCAGGGGGCGGCTAATGAAAAACTGTTTTTT.

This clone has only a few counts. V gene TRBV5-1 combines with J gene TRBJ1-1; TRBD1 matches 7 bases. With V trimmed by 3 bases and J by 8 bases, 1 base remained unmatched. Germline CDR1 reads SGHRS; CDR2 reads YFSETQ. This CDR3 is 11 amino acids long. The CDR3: CASSSDREAFF. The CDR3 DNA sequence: TGCGCCAGCAGCTCGGACAGGGAAGCTTTCTTT. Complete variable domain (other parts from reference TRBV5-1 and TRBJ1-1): KAGVTQTPRYLIKTRGQQVTLSCSPISGHRSVSWYQQTPGQGLQFLFEYFSETQRNKGNFPGRFSGRQFSNSRSEMNVSTLELGDSALYLCASSSDREAFFGQGTRLTVV.

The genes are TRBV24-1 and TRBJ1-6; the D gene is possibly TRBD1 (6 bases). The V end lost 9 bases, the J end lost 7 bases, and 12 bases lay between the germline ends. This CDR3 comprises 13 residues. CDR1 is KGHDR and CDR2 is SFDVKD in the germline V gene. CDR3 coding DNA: TGTGCCACCCGGGACATGGAAAATTCACCCCTCCACTTT. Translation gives CATRDMENSPLHF.

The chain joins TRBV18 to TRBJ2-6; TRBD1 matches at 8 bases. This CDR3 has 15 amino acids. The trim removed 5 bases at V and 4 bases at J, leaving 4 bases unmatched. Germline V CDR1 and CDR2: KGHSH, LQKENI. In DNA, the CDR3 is TGTGCCAGCTCAGCAGGGGGCGGCGGGGCCAACGTCCTGACTTTC. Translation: CASSAGGGGANVLTF.

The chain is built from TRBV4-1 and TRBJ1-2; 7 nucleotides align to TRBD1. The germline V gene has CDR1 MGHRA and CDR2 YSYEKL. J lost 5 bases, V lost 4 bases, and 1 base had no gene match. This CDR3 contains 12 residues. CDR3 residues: CASSLQGYGYTF. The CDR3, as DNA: TGCGCCAGCAGCCTACAGGGGTATGGCTACACCTTC.

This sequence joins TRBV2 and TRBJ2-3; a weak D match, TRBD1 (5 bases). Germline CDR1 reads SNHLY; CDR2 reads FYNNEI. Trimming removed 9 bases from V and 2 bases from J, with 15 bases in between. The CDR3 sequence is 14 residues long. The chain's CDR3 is CARRKTVNTDTQYF. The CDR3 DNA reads TGTGCCAGACGCAAGACAGTAAACACAGATACGCAGTATTTT.

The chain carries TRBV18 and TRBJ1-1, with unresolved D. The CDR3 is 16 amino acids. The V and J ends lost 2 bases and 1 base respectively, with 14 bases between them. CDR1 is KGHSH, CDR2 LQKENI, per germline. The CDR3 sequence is CASSPSKLGRNTEAFF. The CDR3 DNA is TGTGCCAGCTCACCATCGAAGCTGGGGAGGAACACTGAAGCTTTCTTT.

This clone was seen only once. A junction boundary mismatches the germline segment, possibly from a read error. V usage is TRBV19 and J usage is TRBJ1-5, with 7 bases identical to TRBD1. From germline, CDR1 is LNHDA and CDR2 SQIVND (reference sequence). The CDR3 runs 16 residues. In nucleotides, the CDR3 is TGTGCCAGTACCCCTACAGGGGCGCAGGACAATCAGCTCCAGCATTTT. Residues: CASTPTGAQDNQLQHF.

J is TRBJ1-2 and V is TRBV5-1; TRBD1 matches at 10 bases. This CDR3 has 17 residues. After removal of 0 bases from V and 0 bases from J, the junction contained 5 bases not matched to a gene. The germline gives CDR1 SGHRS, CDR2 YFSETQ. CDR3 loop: CASSLEGTGVSNYGYTF. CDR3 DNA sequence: TGCGCCAGCAGCTTGGAGGGGACAGGGGTCTCTAACTATGGCTACACCTTC. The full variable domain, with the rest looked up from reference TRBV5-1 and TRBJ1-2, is KAGVTQTPRYLIKTRGQQVTLSCSPISGHRSVSWYQQTPGQGLQFLFEYFSETQRNKGNFPGRFSGRQFSNSRSEMNVSTLELGDSALYLCASSLEGTGVSNYGYTFGSGTRLTVV.